This T cell receptor (beta chain) was recorded in a study of T cell responses to AZD1222 COVID-19 vaccine. At the level of the study: Pooled together were second doses at about 4 or about 12 weeks.

A word on this clone: The antigen is not known.

The protocol was immunoSEQ multiplex PCR, while the TCRdb copy is restricted to in-frame clones and leaves out a portion. The sample shows more than 85,000 clones, over 80% of them seen only once. The junction had 2 bases not matched to a gene; V was cut back by 1 base and J by 5 bases. Germline-derived CDR1 and CDR2 are SGHVS and FNYEAQ. The CDR3 totals 14 residues. Notes on the study in general: Spike-specific TCRs gained breadth and depth after people received two AZD1222 doses. Seropositive AZD1222 recipients at baseline numbered only 6 or 7. Mostly white British, mostly female donors; authors suggested clonal diversity may be underestimated.

Sequenced material: peripheral blood, taken on day 0 of AZD1222 vaccination. This rearrangement joins TRBV7-6 to TRBJ1-1, with 9 bases lining up with TRBD1. The sequence was obtained from an adult in good health. As DNA, the CDR3 is TGTGCCAGCAGCTTAGGGACAGGGGATACTGAAGCTTTCTTT. This codes for CASSLGTGDTEAFF.